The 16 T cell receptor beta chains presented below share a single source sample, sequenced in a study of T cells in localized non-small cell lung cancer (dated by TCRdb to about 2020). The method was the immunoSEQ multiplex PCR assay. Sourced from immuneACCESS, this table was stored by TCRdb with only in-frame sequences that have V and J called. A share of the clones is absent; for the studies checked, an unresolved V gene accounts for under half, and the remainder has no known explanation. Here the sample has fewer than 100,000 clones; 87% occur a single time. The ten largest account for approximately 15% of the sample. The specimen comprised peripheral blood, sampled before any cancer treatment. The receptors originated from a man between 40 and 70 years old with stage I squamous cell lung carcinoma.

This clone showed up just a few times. The CDR3 here is CASSLRVGELFF. CDR3 bases: TGTGCCAGCAGCCTACGGGTCGGGGAGCTGTTTTTT. The chain links TRBV6-5 to TRBJ2-2; D remains ambiguous. CDR3 length: 12 residues. Germline V gene data show CDR1 as MNHEY and CDR2 as SVGAGI. V was trimmed by 6 bases and J by 7 bases, leaving 9 bases between them.

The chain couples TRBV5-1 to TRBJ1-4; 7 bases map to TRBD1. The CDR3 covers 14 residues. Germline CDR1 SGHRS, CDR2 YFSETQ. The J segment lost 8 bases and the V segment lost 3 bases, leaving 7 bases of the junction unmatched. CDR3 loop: CASSSGTEGEKLFF. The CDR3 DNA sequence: TGCGCCAGCAGCTCCGGGACAGAAGGGGAAAAACTGTTTTTT.

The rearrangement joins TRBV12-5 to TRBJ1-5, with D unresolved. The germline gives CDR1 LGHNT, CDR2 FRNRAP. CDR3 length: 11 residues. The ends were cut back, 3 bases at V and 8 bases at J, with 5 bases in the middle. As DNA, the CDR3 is TGTGCTAGTGGTTTAAGGGAGCCCCAGCATTTT. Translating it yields CASGLREPQHF.

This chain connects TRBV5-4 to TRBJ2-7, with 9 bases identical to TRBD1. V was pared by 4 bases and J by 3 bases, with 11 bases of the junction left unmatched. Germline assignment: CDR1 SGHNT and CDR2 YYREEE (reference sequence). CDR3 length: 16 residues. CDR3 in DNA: TGTGCCAGCAGCGCGGACCCCCCGGGACAGGGCTACGAGCAGTACTTC. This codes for CASSADPPGQGYEQYF.

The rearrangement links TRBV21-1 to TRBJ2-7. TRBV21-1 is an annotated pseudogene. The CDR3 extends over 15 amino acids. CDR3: CASSKADGSSYEQYF. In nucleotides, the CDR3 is TGTGCCAGCAGCAAAGCGGACGGTAGCTCCTACGAGCAGTACTTC.

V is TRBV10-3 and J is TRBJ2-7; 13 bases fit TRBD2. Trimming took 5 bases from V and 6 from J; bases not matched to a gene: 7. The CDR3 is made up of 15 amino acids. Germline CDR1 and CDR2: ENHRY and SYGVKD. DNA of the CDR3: TGTGCCATCAGTCGACTAGCGGGGGGCCAGGCCGAGCAGTACTTC. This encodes CAISRLAGGQAEQYF.

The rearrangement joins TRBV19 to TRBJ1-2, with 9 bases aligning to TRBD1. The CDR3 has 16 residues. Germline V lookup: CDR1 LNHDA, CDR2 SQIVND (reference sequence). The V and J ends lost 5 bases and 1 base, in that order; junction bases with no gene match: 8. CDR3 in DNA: TGTGCCAGTAGTTCAGGACAGGGGATGGGTAACTATGGCTACACCTTC. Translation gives CASSSGQGMGNYGYTF.

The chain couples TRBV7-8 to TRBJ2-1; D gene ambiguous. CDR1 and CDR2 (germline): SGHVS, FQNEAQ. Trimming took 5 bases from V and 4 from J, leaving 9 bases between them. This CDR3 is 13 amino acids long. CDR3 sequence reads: CASSPVLYNEQFF. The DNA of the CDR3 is TGTGCCAGCAGCCCAGTCTTATACAATGAGCAGTTCTTC.

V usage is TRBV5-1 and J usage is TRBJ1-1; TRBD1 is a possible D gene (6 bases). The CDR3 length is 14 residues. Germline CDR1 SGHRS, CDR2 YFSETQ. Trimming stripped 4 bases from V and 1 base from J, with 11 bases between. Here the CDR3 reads CASSPQGTNTEAFF. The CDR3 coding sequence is TGCGCCAGCAGCCCGCAGGGGACGAACACTGAAGCTTTCTTT. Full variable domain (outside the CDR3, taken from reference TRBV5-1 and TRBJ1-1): KAGVTQTPRYLIKTRGQQVTLSCSPISGHRSVSWYQQTPGQGLQFLFEYFSETQRNKGNFPGRFSGRQFSNSRSEMNVSTLELGDSALYLCASSPQGTNTEAFFGQGTRLTVV.

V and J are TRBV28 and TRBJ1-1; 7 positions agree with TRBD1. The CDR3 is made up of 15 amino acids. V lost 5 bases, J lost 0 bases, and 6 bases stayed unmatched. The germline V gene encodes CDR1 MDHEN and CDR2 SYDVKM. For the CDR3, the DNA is TGTGCCAGCAGTCCGGACAGGTCTATGAACACTGAAGCTTTCTTT. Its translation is CASSPDRSMNTEAFF.

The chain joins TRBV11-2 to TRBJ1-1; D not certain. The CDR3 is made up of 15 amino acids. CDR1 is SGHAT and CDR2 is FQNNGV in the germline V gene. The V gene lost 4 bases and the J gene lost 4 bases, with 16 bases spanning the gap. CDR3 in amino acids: CASSYPGSPLTEAFF. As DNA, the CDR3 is TGTGCCAGCAGCTACCCCGGGTCGCCTCTCACTGAAGCTTTCTTT.

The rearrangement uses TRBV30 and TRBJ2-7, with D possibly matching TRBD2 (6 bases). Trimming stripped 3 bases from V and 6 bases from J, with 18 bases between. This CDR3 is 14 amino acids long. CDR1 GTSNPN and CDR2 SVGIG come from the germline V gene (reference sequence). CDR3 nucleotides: TGTGCCTGGAGCTTAGGACGGGGGTCGAGCGAGCAGTACTTC. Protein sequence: CAWSLGRGSSEQYF. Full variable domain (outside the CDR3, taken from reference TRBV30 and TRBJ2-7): SQTIHQWPATLVQPVGSPLSLECTVEGTSNPNLYWYRQAAGRGLQLLFYSVGIGQISSEVPQNLSASRPQDRQFILSSKKLLLSDSGFYLCAWSLGRGSSEQYFGPGTRLTVT.

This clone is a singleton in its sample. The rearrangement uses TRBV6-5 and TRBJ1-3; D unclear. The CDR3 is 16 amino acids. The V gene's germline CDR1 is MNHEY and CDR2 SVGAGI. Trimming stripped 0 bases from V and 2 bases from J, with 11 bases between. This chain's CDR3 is CASSYSAVATGNTIYF. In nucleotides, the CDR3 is TGTGCCAGCAGTTACTCGGCAGTGGCGACTGGAAACACCATATATTTT.

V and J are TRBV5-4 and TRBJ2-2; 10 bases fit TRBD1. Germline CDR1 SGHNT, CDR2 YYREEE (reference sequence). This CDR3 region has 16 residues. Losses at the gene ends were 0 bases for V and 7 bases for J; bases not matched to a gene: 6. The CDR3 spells CASSLGGTGASGELFF. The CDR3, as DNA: TGTGCCAGCAGCTTGGGGGGGACAGGGGCGAGCGGGGAGCTGTTTTTT.

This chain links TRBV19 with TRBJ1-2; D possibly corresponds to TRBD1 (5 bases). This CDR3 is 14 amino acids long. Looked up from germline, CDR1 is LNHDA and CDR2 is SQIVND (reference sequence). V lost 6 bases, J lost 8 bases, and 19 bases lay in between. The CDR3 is CASSPQPPEGGYTF. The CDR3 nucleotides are TGTGCCAGTAGCCCACAACCCCCCGAGGGGGGCTACACCTTC.

The CDR3 sequence is CASSPSFRGQGYTF. Written as DNA, the CDR3 is TGTGCCAGCTCACCATCATTTCGGGGGCAGGGCTACACCTTC. The chain has TRBV18 and TRBJ1-2; D may be TRBD1 (6 bases). Trimming removed 2 bases at V and 8 bases at J, with 15 bases between. The CDR3 length is 14 residues. Germline V gives CDR1 KGHSH, CDR2 LQKENI.